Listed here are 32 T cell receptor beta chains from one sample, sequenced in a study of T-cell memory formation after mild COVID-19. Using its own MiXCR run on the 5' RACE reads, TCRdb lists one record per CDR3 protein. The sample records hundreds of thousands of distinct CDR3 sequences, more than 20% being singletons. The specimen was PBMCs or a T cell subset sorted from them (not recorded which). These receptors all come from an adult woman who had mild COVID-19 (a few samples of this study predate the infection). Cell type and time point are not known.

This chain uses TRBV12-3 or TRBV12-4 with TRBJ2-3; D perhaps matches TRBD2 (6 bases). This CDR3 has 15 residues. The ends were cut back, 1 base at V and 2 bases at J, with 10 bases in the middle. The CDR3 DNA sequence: TGTGCCAGCAGTTTAGGGCGGGGAACCACAGATACGCAGTATTTT. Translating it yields CASSLGRGTTDTQYF.

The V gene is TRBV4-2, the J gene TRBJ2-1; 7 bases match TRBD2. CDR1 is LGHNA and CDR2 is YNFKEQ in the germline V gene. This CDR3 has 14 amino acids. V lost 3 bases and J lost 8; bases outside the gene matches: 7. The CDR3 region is CASSHATSAHEQFF. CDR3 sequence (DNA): TGTGCCAGCAGCCACGCAACTAGCGCCCATGAGCAGTTCTTC.

The CDR3 sequence: CASSQDLQGRWDTIYF. The CDR3 region has the DNA TGCGCCAGCAGCCAAGATCTTCAGGGAAGGTGGGACACCATATATTTT. This chain joins TRBV4-1 and TRBJ1-3; a possible D gene is TRBD1 (5 bases). Trimming removed 0 bases from V and 8 bases from J, with 17 bases in between. This CDR3 contains 16 residues. Germline loops: CDR1 MGHRA, CDR2 YSYEKL.

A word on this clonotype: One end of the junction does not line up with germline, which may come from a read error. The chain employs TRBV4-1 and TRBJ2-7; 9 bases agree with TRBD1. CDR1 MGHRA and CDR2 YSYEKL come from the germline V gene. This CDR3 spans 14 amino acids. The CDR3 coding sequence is TGCGCCAGCAGCGCCCGACAGGGGGTCCACGAGAAGTACTTC. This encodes CASSARQGVHEKYF.

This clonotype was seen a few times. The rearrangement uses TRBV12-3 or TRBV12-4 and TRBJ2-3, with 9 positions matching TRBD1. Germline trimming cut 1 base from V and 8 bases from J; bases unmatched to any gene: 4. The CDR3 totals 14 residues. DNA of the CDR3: TGTGCCAGCAGTTTAGGTACAGGGGGCGTTACGCAGTATTTT. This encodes CASSLGTGGVTQYF.

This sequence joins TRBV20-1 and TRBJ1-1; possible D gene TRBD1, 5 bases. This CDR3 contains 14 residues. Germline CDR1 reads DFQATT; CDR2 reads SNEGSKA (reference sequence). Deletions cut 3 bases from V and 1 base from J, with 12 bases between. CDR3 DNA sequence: TGCAGTGCTAGGGAGGGGCCCTGGAACACTGAAGCTTTCTTT. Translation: CSAREGPWNTEAFF.

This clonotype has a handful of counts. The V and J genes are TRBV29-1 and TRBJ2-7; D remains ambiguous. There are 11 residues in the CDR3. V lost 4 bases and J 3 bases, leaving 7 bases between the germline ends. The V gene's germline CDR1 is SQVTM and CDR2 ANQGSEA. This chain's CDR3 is CSVGSFYEQYF. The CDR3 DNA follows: TGCAGCGTTGGTTCGTTCTACGAGCAGTACTTC.

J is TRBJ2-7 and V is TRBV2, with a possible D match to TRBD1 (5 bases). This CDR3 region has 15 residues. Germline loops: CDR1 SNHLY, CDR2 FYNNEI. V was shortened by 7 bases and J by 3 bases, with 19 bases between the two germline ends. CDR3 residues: CASTEETARYYEQYF. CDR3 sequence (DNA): TGTGCCAGCACGGAAGAGACAGCGCGTTACTACGAGCAGTACTTC.

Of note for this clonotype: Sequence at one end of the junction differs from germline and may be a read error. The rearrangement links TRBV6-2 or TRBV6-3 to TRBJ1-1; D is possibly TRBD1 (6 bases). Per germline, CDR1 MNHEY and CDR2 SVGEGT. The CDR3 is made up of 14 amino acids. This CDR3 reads CASTYTGSDTEAFF. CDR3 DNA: TGTGCCAGCACTTACACAGGGTCGGACACTGAAGCTTTCTTT.

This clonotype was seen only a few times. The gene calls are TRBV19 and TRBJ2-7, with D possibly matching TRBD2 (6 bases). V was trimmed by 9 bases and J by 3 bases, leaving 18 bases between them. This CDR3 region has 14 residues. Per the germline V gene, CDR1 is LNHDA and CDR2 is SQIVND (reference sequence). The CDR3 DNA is TGTGCCAGCACGGTCGGGACGGGAGACTACGAGCAGTACTTC. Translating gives CASTVGTGDYEQYF.

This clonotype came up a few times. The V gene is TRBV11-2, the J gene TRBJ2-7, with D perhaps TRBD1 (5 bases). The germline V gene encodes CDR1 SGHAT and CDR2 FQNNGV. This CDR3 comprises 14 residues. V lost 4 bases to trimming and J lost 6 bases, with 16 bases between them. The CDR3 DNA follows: TGTGCCAGCAGCTCTAGTCGGCAGGGTAGCGAGCAGTACTTC. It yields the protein CASSSSRQGSEQYF. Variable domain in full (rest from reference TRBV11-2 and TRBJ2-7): EAGVAQSPRYKIIEKRQSVAFWCNPISGHATLYWYQQILGQGPKLLIQFQNNGVVDDSQLPKDRFSAERLKGVDSTLKIQPAKLEDSAVYLCASSSSRQGSEQYFGPGTRLTVT.

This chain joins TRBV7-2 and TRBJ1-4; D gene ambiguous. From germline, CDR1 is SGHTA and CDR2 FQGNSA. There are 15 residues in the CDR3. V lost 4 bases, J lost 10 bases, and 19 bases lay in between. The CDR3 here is CASSSHVGISGKLFF. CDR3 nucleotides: TGTGCCAGCAGCTCCCACGTCGGCATTTCGGGAAAACTGTTTTTT.

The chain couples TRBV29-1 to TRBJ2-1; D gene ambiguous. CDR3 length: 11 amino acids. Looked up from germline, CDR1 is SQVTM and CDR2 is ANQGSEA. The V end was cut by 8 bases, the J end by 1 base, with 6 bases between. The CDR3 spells CSSESYNEQFF. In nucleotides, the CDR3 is TGCAGCTCTGAGTCCTACAATGAGCAGTTCTTC.

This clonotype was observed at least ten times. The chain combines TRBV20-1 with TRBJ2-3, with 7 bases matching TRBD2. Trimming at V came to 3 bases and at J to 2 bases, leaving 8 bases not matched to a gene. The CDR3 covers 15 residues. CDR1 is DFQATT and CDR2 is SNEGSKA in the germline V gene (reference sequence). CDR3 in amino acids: CSASGSGAFTDTQYF. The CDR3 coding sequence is TGCAGTGCTAGCGGCAGCGGGGCCTTCACAGATACGCAGTATTTT.

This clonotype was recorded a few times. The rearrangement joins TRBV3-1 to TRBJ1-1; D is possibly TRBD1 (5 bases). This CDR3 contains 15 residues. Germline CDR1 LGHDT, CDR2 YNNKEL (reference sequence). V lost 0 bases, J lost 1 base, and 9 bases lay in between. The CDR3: CASSQDGTENTEAFF. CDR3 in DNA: TGTGCCAGCAGCCAAGATGGGACGGAGAACACTGAAGCTTTCTTT.

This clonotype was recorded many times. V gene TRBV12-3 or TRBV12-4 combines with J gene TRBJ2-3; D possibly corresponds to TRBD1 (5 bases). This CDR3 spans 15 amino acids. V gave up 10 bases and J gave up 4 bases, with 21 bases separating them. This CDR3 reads CATRQSGKGSDTQYF. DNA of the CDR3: TGTGCCACCCGACAGAGTGGTAAAGGCTCAGATACGCAGTATTTT.

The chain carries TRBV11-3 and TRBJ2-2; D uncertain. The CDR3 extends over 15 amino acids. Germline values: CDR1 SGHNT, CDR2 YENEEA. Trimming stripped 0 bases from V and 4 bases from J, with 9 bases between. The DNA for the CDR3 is TGTGCCAGCAGCTTAGATCTGGGATCCACCGGGGAGCTGTTTTTT. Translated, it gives CASSLDLGSTGELFF.

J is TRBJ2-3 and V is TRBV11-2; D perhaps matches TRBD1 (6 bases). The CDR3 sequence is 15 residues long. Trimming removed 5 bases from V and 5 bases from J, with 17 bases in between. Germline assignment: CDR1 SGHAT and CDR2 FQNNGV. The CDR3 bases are TGTGCCAGCAGCGAAAGCAGGGGTAGAGAAGATACGCAGTATTTT. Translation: CASSESRGREDTQYF.

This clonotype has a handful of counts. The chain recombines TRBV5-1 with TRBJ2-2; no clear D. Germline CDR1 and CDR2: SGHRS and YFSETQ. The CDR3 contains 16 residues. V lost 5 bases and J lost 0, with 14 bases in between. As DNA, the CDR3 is TGCGCCAGCAGTGGGGTACAGACCACGAACACCGGGGAGCTGTTTTTT. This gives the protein CASSGVQTTNTGELFF.

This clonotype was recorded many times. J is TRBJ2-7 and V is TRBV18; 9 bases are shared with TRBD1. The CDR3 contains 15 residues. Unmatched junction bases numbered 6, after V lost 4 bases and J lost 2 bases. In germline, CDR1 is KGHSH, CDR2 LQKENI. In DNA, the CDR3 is TGTGCCAGCTCACTAGCTCGGACAGGGGCCTACGAGCAGTACTTC. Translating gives CASSLARTGAYEQYF.

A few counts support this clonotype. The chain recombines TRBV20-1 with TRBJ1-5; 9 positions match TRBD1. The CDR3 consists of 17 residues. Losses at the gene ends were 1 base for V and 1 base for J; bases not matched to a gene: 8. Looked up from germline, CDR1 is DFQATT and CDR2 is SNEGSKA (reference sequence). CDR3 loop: CSARGGQGQGSNQPQHF. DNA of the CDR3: TGCAGTGCTAGAGGGGGACAGGGCCAGGGGAGCAATCAGCCCCAGCATTTT.

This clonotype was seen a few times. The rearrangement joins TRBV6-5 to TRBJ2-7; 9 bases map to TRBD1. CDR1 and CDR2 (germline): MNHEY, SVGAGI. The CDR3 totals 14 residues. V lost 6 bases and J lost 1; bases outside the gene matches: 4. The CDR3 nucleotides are TGTGCCAGCAGAACGGGACAGGGTTCCTACGAGCAGTACTTC. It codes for CASRTGQGSYEQYF.

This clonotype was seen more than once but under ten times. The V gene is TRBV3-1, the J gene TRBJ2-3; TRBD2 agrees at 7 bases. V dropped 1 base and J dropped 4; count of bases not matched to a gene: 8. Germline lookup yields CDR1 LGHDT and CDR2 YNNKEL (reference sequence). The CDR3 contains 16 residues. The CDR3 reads CASSQVEAGRADTQYF. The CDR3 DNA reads TGTGCCAGCAGCCAAGTGGAGGCGGGGAGGGCAGATACGCAGTATTTT.

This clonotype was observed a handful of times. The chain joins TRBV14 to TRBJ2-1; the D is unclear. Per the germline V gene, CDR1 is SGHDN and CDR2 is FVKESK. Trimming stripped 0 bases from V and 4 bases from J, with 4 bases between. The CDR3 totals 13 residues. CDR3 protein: CASSQDEYNEQFF. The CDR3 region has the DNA TGTGCCAGCAGCCAAGATGAGTACAATGAGCAGTTCTTC.

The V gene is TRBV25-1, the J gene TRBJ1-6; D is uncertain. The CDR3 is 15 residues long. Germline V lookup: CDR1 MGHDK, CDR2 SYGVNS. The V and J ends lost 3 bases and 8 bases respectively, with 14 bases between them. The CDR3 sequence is CASSDTKHAHSPLHF. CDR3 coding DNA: TGTGCCAGCAGTGATACCAAGCACGCTCATTCACCCCTCCACTTT.

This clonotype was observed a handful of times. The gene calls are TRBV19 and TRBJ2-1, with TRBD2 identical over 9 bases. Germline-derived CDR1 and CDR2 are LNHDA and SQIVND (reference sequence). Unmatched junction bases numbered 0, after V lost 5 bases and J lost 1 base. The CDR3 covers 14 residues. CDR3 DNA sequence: TGTGCCAGTAGTGGACTAGCGTCCTACAATGAGCAGTTCTTC. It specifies CASSGLASYNEQFF.

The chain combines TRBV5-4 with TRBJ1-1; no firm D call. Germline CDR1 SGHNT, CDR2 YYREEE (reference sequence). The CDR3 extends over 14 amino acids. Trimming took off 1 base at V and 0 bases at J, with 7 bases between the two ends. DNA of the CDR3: TGTGCCAGCAGCTTGTCCTCAGTGAACACTGAAGCTTTCTTT. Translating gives CASSLSSVNTEAFF.

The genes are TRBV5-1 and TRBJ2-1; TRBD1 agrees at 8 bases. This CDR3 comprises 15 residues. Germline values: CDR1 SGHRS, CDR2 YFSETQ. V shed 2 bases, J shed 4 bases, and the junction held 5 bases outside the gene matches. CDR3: CASSFTGGGYNEQFF. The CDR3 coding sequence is TGCGCCAGCAGCTTCACAGGGGGAGGTTACAATGAGCAGTTCTTC.

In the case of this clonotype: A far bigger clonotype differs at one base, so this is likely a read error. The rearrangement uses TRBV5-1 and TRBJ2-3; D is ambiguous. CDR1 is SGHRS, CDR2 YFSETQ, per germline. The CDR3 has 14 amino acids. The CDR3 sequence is CASSLGRSIDTQYF. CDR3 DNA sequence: TGCGCCAGCAGCTTGGGGAGAAGCATAGATACGCAGTATTTT.

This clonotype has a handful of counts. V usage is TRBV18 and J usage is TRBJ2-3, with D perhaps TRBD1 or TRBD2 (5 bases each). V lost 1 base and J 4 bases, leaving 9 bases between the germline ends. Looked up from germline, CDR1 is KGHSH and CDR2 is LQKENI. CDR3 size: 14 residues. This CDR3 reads CASSPRQGADTQYF. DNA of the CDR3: TGTGCCAGCTCACCACGGCAGGGAGCAGATACGCAGTATTTT.

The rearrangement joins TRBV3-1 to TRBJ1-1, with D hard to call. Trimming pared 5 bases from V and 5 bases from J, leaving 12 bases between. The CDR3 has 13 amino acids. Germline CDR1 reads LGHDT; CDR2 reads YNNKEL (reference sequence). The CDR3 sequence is CASSYAGLTEAFF. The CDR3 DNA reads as TGTGCCAGCAGCTACGCGGGGTTGACTGAAGCTTTCTTT. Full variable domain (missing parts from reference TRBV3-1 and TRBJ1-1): DTAVSQTPKYLVTQMGNDKSIKCEQNLGHDTMYWYKQDSKKFLKIMFSYNNKELIINETVPNRFSPKSPDKAHLNLHINSLELGDSAVYFCASSYAGLTEAFFGQGTRLTVV.

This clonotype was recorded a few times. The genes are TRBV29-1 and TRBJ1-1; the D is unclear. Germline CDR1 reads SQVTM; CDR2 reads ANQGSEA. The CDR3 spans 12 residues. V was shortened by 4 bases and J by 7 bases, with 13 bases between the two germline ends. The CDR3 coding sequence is TGCAGCGTTGTCACGGACGCTCTTGAAGCTTTCTTT. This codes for CSVVTDALEAFF.